This is a list of T cell receptor beta chains from one sample in a study of cytomegalovirus exposure and HLA in healthy donors. Data came from immunoSEQ multiplex PCR; TCRdb stores just in-frame clones and leaves some out. The table records some 140,000 clones, about three quarters of them present only once. Sequencing used PBMCs. These receptors were taken from a male donor in good health and CMV-seropositive. The CDR3 runs from the conserved cysteine through the conserved F or W. A D gene is named only where the DNA matches it firmly. The size field is filled for only some rows; it gives once, few, many or a size class.

J gene	D gene	V gene	clone size	CDR3 DNA	CDR3 protein
TRBJ2-5	TRBD2	TRBV5-1	.	TGCGCCAGCAGCTTGGACCCTAGCGGGGGGCCAGAGACCCAGTACTTC	CASSLDPSGGPETQYF
TRBJ1-5	.	TRBV15	once	TGTGCCACCAGCAGAGATCCCCATGCAGGTTATAGCAATCAGCCCCAGCATTTT	CATSRDPHAGYSNQPQHF
TRBJ1-4	.	TRBV25-1	once	TGTGCCAGCAGTGACGGAGTATGGGGCGCAACTAATGAAAAACTGTTTTTT	CASSDGVWGATNEKLFF
TRBJ2-1	TRBD1	TRBV18	.	TGTGCCAGCTCACCACCGGCGAGACAGGGATACAATGAGCAGTTCTTC	CASSPPARQGYNEQFF
TRBJ1-3	.	TRBV21-1	.	TGTGCCAGCAGCAACCACAGGGGGATTAGCTCTGGAAACACCATATATTTT	CASSNHRGISSGNTIYF
TRBJ2-3	TRBD1	TRBV2	.	TGTGCCAGCAGGGGACAGGGGACAGATACGCAGTATTTT	CASRGQGTDTQYF
TRBJ1-3	.	TRBV28	.	TGTGCCAGCAGCGTAGTGGGAAACACCATATATTTT	CASSVVGNTIYF
TRBJ2-1	TRBD1	TRBV28	.	TGTGCCAGCAGCAATCCAGGGGGCGTCCTCAATGAGCAGTTCTTC	CASSNPGGVLNEQFF
TRBJ1-2	.	TRBV27	once	TGTGCCAGCAGTTTAAGCAGGGGTGGGGGCTACACCTTC	CASSLSRGGGYTF
TRBJ2-7	TRBD2	TRBV5-1	.	TGCGCCAGCAGCCTGGGGACTAGCGGGATTTCAATTCCGTCCTACGAGCAGTACTTC	CASSLGTSGISIPSYEQYF
TRBJ1-1	.	TRBV2	.	TGTGCCAGCAGGCTAACCCTGGAGGGCACTGAAGCTTTCTTT	CASRLTLEGTEAFF
TRBJ2-4	.	TRBV5-6	.	TGTGCCAGCAGCTTGGGTCAGGGGTCGGACATTCAGTACTTC	CASSLGQGSDIQYF
TRBJ2-2	TRBD2	TRBV9	once	TGTGCCAGCAGCCAGTCAGGTAGCGGGAGGCATGGGGGAACCGGGGAGCTGTTTTTT	CASSQSGSGRHGGTGELFF
TRBJ1-3	TRBD1	TRBV5-4	.	TGTGCCAGCAGCTTGAGGACAGGTACTGGAAACACCATATATTTT	CASSLRTGTGNTIYF
TRBJ2-1	TRBD2	TRBV29-1	.	TGCAGCGCCTCGGGCCCACTAGCGGGGGTCTACAATGAGCAGTTCTTC	CSASGPLAGVYNEQFF
TRBJ2-7	.	TRBV7-2	.	TGTGCCAGCGGATCGCGGTACGAGCAGTACTTC	CASGSRYEQYF
TRBJ2-2	TRBD2	TRBV7-3	once	TGTGCCAGCAGCCCCGGACTAGCGGTGAACACCGGGGAGCTGTTTTTT	CASSPGLAVNTGELFF
TRBJ2-4	.	TRBV2	.	TGTGCCGTCGAGGGCATGTTAGGGCTGGGCATTCAGTACTTC	CAVEGMLGLGIQYF
TRBJ1-1	TRBD1	TRBV9	few	TGTGCCAGCAGCGTAGGACAGGGAGACACTGAAGCTTTCTTT	CASSVGQGDTEAFF
TRBJ2-7	TRBD2	TRBV13	once	TGTGCCAGCAGCTCGGGCGGGAGAGGAACCTACGAGCAGTACTTC	CASSSGGRGTYEQYF
TRBJ1-1	.	TRBV7-6	.	TGTGCCAGCAGCCCGAAGACAGGCCTAGACACTGAAGCTTTCTTT	CASSPKTGLDTEAFF
TRBJ2-3	.	TRBV5-4	.	TGTGCCAGCAGCTTCGCGGCAGATACGCAGTATTTT	CASSFAADTQYF
TRBJ1-5	TRBD1	TRBV18	.	TGTGCCAGCTCTCGGGACAGGGATTATAGCAATCAGCCCCAGCATTTT	CASSRDRDYSNQPQHF
TRBJ2-5	TRBD2	TRBV7-3	.	TGTGCCAGCAGCTTACTAAGCATGAGACTAGCGGGAGGGCCCCAAGAGACCCAGTACTTC	CASSLLSMRLAGGPQETQYF
TRBJ2-4	.	TRBV15	.	TGTGCCACCCGGGGACTAGCCAAAAACATTCAGTACTTC	CATRGLAKNIQYF
TRBJ1-1	TRBD1	TRBV7-6	.	TGTGCCAGCAGTTATAACAGGGGGAGGACTGAAGCTTTCTTT	CASSYNRGRTEAFF
TRBJ1-1	.	TRBV4-1	.	TGCGCCAGCAGCCAAGGTTCAGTGTCGAACACTGAAGCTTTCTTT	CASSQGSVSNTEAFF
TRBJ1-5	.	TRBV2	.	TGTGCCAGCACCCGGGGTGGGCCCCAGCATTTT	CASTRGGPQHF
TRBJ1-2	.	TRBV5-1	.	TGCGCCAGCAGCATTGGACAACGGGCCTATGGCTACACCTTC	CASSIGQRAYGYTF
TRBJ1-2	TRBD1	TRBV6-1	.	TGTGCCAGCAGTGAAGAGCTAGGGGGCGGCTATGGCTACACCTTC	CASSEELGGGYGYTF
TRBJ2-7	.	TRBV4-1	.	TGCGCCAGCAGCCAAGGGGGGCCCGGGACCTTCTACGAGCAGTACTTC	CASSQGGPGTFYEQYF
TRBJ1-3	.	TRBV7-9	.	TGTGCCAGCAGCTTAGTCGGCAGGGGAGGGGGAAACACCATATATTTT	CASSLVGRGGGNTIYF
TRBJ2-5	TRBD1	TRBV5-6	.	TGTGCCAGCAGCTTGACAGGGGAAGAGACCCAGTACTTC	CASSLTGEETQYF
TRBJ2-7	TRBD2	TRBV7-3	once	TGTGCCAGAAGACTAAAAACCCGAACTAGCGGGAGTACCTACGAGCAGTACTTC	CARRLKTRTSGSTYEQYF
TRBJ2-6	TRBD1	TRBV18	once	TGTGCCAGCTCACCACCTGTGGGACAGATTGCTCGGTCGGCCAACGTCCTGACTTTC	CASSPPVGQIARSANVLTF
TRBJ2-3	TRBD2	TRBV5-8	few	TGTGCCAGCGGTACTAGCGGGAGGTACACAGATACGCAGTATTTT	CASGTSGRYTDTQYF
TRBJ1-1	.	TRBV18	.	TGTGCCAGCTCGCCGGGGGAGAACACTGAAGCTTTCTTT	CASSPGENTEAFF
TRBJ1-4	.	TRBV7-2	.	TGTGCCAGCAGCTCCCCCGTCGGGGAGGAGTTAGGTGAAAAACTGTTTTTT	CASSSPVGEELGEKLFF